This TCR beta chain derives from a study of cytotoxic CD8 clonotypes in ibrutinib-treated CLL. This clone was observed a handful of times. The TCR beta libraries used about 2 micrograms of genomic DNA that came from cryopreserved PBMCs. Depths of 1 in 200,000 to 1 in 1 million T cells were the sequencing target. Produced via immunoSEQ multiplex PCR; TCRdb's table is partial and in-frame only. Here the sample spans roughly 220,000 clones, 70% being singletons. The TCR originated in a human donor with chronic lymphocytic leukemia. The sequences come from PBMCs, collected after 12 months of ibrutinib treatment.

The chain's CDR3 is CASSLAADTQYF. CDR3 DNA: TGTGCCAGCAGCTTAGCGGCAGATACGCAGTATTTT. The genes are TRBV7-9 and TRBJ2-3; D is undetermined. Trimming pared 0 bases from V and 4 bases from J, leaving 2 bases between. Germline CDR1 SEHNR, CDR2 FQNEAQ (reference sequence). This CDR3 is built from 12 residues.